Presented here are 8 T cell receptor beta chains from one specimen sequenced in a study of cytomegalovirus exposure and HLA in healthy donors. 13 Jbeta primers and 60 Vbeta primers were used for the PCR. Clones were read by immunoSEQ multiplex PCR, and TCRdb kept only the in-frame ones, dropping some. The sample records about 170,000 clones, approximately 81% being singletons. Sequenced material: PBMCs. The receptors here all came from a woman in her forties or fifties in good health and CMV-seronegative.

The chain has TRBV6-5 and TRBJ1-5; D might be TRBD1 (5 bases). V lost 6 bases and J lost 7, with 13 bases in between. The length of the CDR3 is 13 residues. CDR1 MNHEY and CDR2 SVGAGI come from the germline V gene. Written as DNA, the CDR3 is TGTGCCAGCAGCCCGGTCCAGGGACAGCCCCAGCATTTT. It specifies CASSPVQGQPQHF.

The chain couples TRBV5-1 to TRBJ2-5, with TRBD2 matching 9 bases. The CDR3 is 18 amino acids. V gave up 0 bases and J gave up 3 bases; unmatched junction bases: 12. Germline-derived CDR1 and CDR2 are SGHRS and YFSETQ. CDR3 amino acids: CASSLAIASGVGKETQYF. In nucleotides, the CDR3 is TGCGCCAGCAGCTTGGCCATAGCTAGCGGGGTGGGGAAAGAGACCCAGTACTTC.

V and J are TRBV5-1 and TRBJ1-1; a weak D match, TRBD1 (5 bases). Per germline, CDR1 SGHRS and CDR2 YFSETQ. Trimming removed 6 bases from V and 5 bases from J, with 20 bases in between. This CDR3 has 15 amino acids. The DNA for the CDR3 is TGCGCCAGCACCGGGACGGATGGGCGGGGGACTGAAGCTTTCTTT. Its protein product is CASTGTDGRGTEAFF.

The chain has TRBV18 and TRBJ2-6; the D gene is possibly TRBD2 (6 bases). This CDR3 has 19 amino acids. Germline lookup yields CDR1 KGHSH and CDR2 LQKENI. V was clipped by 0 bases and J by 0 bases, with 15 bases between them. DNA for the CDR3: TGTGCCAGCTCACCACCGACGGGATGGGGGGACTCTGGGGCCAACGTCCTGACTTTC. It is translated as CASSPPTGWGDSGANVLTF.

The chain's CDR3 is CAISTPNYGYTF. Here the CDR3 DNA reads TGTGCCATTTCGACACCTAACTATGGCTACACCTTC. This chain joins TRBV7-9 and TRBJ1-2, with D unresolved. The germline V gene encodes CDR1 SEHNR and CDR2 FQNEAQ (reference sequence). The CDR3 spans 12 residues. V lost 10 bases to trimming and J lost 0 bases, with 9 bases between them.

The V gene is TRBV6-5, the J gene TRBJ2-1, with TRBD2 as a possible D gene (6 bases). Germline CDR1 reads MNHEY; CDR2 reads SVGAGI. The ends were cut back, 6 bases at V and 7 bases at J, with 19 bases in the middle. This CDR3 has 15 residues. CDR3 sequence reads: CASRWGSGGWNEQFF. CDR3 in DNA: TGTGCCAGCAGGTGGGGCTCCGGAGGGTGGAATGAGCAGTTCTTC.

The V gene is TRBV28, the J gene TRBJ1-2; D possibly corresponds to TRBD1 (5 bases). Germline-derived CDR1 and CDR2 are MDHEN and SYDVKM. The CDR3 loop spans 12 amino acids. V was clipped by 6 bases and J by 10 bases, with 15 bases between them. CDR3 in DNA: TGTGCCAGCAGGCCAGGGATTCGCGACTACACCTTC. Its protein is CASRPGIRDYTF.

The CDR3: CASSLAGSVGNEQYF. The CDR3 nucleotides are TGTGCCAGCAGCTTAGCGGGGAGTGTAGGCAACGAGCAGTACTTC. The chain combines TRBV7-2 with TRBJ2-7; maybe TRBD2 (5 bases). Deletions cut 0 bases from V and 5 bases from J, with 14 bases between. The CDR3 sequence is 15 residues long. CDR1 SGHTA and CDR2 FQGNSA come from the germline V gene.